The rows below give T cell receptor beta chains drawn from one sample of a study of blood T cells in healthy people across ages. MiXCR, applied by TCRdb to the 5' RACE reads, yields one record per CDR3 protein. The repertoire holds roughly 730,000 distinct CDR3 sequences, just over 55% seen once, with around a quarter in the top ten. Material for sequencing was blood. The receptors originated from a man between 35 and 55 years old in good health. Both conserved end residues are part of each CDR3. Fields, in order: CDR3 DNA, CDR3 protein, D gene, CDR3 length, clone size, V gene, J gene. D genes are given only for firm matches. Size values are once, few and many counts, or a class for expanded clones, and some rows have none.

TGTACCAGCCGGAGGGGAGGGACTGTCACCTTC	CTSRRGGTVTF	-	11	-	TRBV27	TRBJ1-2
TGTGCCAGCAGTTTATCTTTGGGCTCCTACAATGAGCAGTTCTTC	CASSLSLGSYNEQFF	-	15	few	TRBV27	TRBJ2-1
TGCGCCAGCAGCCAAGTTTCGACAGCTGAAGCTTTCTTT	CASSQVSTAEAFF	-	13	-	TRBV4-3	TRBJ1-1
TGTGCCAGCAGTTTTAGGACAGGGGTAGATGAGCAGTTCTTC	CASSFRTGVDEQFF	TRBD1	14	-	TRBV12-3/TRBV12-4	TRBJ2-1
TGCAGTGCTGGGAGCTGGCTAGCGGGGGCCCAAGAGACCCAGTACTTC	CSAGSWLAGAQETQYF	TRBD2	16	-	TRBV20-1	TRBJ2-5
TGTGCCAGCCGTAGACTAGCGGGGGCCTCCAGTGAGCAGTTCTTC	CASRRLAGASSEQFF	TRBD2	15	-	TRBV28	TRBJ2-1
TGTGCCAGCAGCCGGGACAGGGAGAACACCGGGGAGCTGTTTTTT	CASSRDRENTGELFF	TRBD1	15	-	TRBV6-5	TRBJ2-2
TGTGCCAGCAGCCAAGAAGGGACGGGAGGAACCTACGAGCAGTACTTC	CASSQEGTGGTYEQYF	TRBD2	16	-	TRBV4-2	TRBJ2-7
TGCGCCAGCAGCTTGGGGGACTGGCAAGAGACCCAGTACTTC	CASSLGDWQETQYF	-	14	many	TRBV5-1	TRBJ2-5
TGTGCCAGCAGCGCGGGGGTCACTAGCACAGATACGCAGTATTTT	CASSAGVTSTDTQYF	-	15	-	TRBV9	TRBJ2-3
TGTGCCAGCAAAGGGCCTAATGAAAAACTGTTTTTT	CASKGPNEKLFF	-	12	-	TRBV25-1	TRBJ1-4
TGTGCCAGCAGTGGGGACGCGTCAGATACGCAGTATTTT	CASSGDASDTQYF	-	13	-	TRBV2	TRBJ2-3
TGTGCCAGCAGCCTCGCGACTAGCGGATCCTACAATGAGCAGTTCTTC	CASSLATSGSYNEQFF	TRBD2	16	few	TRBV9	TRBJ2-1
TGTGCCAGCAGACGGGACAGCCAAGAGACCCAGTACTTC	CASRRDSQETQYF	TRBD1	13	many	TRBV12-3/TRBV12-4	TRBJ2-5
TGTGCCAGCAGTTACTCGAGGGGACAGGGTGGGCATGAGCAGTTCTTC	CASSYSRGQGGHEQFF	TRBD1	16	-	TRBV6-5	TRBJ2-1
TGTGCCAGCACCCGGACAGTGAATGGCTACACCTTC	CASTRTVNGYTF	-	12	few	TRBV7-2	TRBJ1-2
TGTGCCAGCAGCCAAGGTAACGGCAATCAGCCCCAGCATTTT	CASSQGNGNQPQHF	-	14	-	TRBV3-1	TRBJ1-5
TGCAGCGTCCCAGGGGGGGGACAGGGGAGCACAGATACGCAGTATTTT	CSVPGGGQGSTDTQYF	TRBD1	16	-	TRBV29-1	TRBJ2-3
TGTGCCAGCAGTTCCCTCGGGCAGACTAACCATGGCTACACCTTC	CASSSLGQTNHGYTF	-	15	-	TRBV6-5	TRBJ1-2
TGTGCCAGCAGTTACACGGGTGGTCGGGAGCAGTACTTC	CASSYTGGREQYF	-	13	-	TRBV6-5	TRBJ2-7
TGTGCCAGCTCAGGGGTCAACAGGGAGTACAATGAGCAGTACTTC	CASSGVNREYNEQYF	-	15	-	TRBV18	TRBJ2-7
TGCGCCAGCAGCCCGTCAGTCTATGAGCAGTTCTTC	CASSPSVYEQFF	-	12	-	TRBV5-1	TRBJ2-1
TGTGCCAGCAGCCAAGTTAGTAGCGACTCCCTGAGGTACGAGCAGTACTTC	CASSQVSSDSLRYEQYF	-	17	-	TRBV4-2	TRBJ2-7
TGTGCCAGCAGTTTTAACAGGGTCAAAAACATTCAGTACTTC	CASSFNRVKNIQYF	-	14	few	TRBV28	TRBJ2-4
TGTGCCAGCAGCTCTACCTTTAGCGGGAGGGCCGGTGTATCTGGGGCCAACGTCCTGACTTTC	CASSSTFSGRAGVSGANVLTF	TRBD2	21	once	TRBV6-2/TRBV6-3	TRBJ2-6
TGTGCCAGCTCACGGAACAGGGACTCAAACATTCAGTACTTC	CASSRNRDSNIQYF	-	14	few	TRBV18	TRBJ2-4
TGTGCCAGCACCCCAACAGATACGCAGTATTTT	CASTPTDTQYF	-	11	few	TRBV21-1	TRBJ2-3
TGTGCCAGCAGCCAAGAGTTGGCACGCACAGATACGCAGTATTTT	CASSQELARTDTQYF	-	15	-	TRBV14	TRBJ2-3
TGTGCCAGCAGTAGCGTTCCGGGGGTAACTGAAGCTTTCTTT	CASSSVPGVTEAFF	-	14	once	TRBV6-1	TRBJ1-1
TGTGCCAGCAGCTATACCGAAACTAGCGGGAGTTCAAATGAGCGGTTCTTC	CASSYTETSGSSNERFF	TRBD2	17	-	TRBV7-3	TRBJ2-1
TGCAGTGCTAGACAACCCGGGACAGGGGTGGAAACCCAGTACTTC	CSARQPGTGVETQYF	TRBD1	15	few	TRBV20-1	TRBJ2-7
TGTGCCAGCAGCAACGCGGGGGGCGGGCTCTATGAGCAGTTCTTC	CASSNAGGGLYEQFF	TRBD2	15	-	TRBV7-2	TRBJ2-1
TGTGCCAGCCAATCAAGCGGGGGCTCTGAGCAGTTCTTC	CASQSSGGSEQFF	TRBD2	13	-	TRBV6-4	TRBJ2-1
TGTGCCAGCAGTGAATCAGGAGCTAACTATGGCTACACCTTC	CASSESGANYGYTF	-	14	few	TRBV25-1	TRBJ1-2
TGTGCCAGCAGCCCGGGACTAGTGGGGGGGGCACACAATGAGCAGTACTTC	CASSPGLVGGAHNEQYF	TRBD2	17	-	TRBV5-6	TRBJ2-5
TGTGCCAGCAGCTTACGGTTGCGGGGGGTATCTGTAGATACGCAGTATTTT	CASSLRLRGVSVDTQYF	TRBD2	17	once	TRBV7-2	TRBJ2-3
TGTGCCAGCAGTTACTCGGGTAGCGGGGGGGCATTTGAGCAGTTCTTC	CASSYSGSGGAFEQFF	TRBD2	16	few	TRBV6-6	TRBJ2-1
TGTGCCAGCAGTTTACTCACCGCAAAGGGGGACATTCAGTACTTC	CASSLLTAKGDIQYF	-	15	-	TRBV28	TRBJ2-4
TGTGCCAGCAGTGAAAGCGGCCACACAGATACGCAGTATTTT	CASSESGHTDTQYF	-	14	-	TRBV6-4	TRBJ2-3
TGTGCCAGCAGTTACGACCTGGGAGAAAAACTGTTTTTT	CASSYDLGEKLFF	-	13	-	TRBV27	TRBJ1-4